The TCR beta chain described here comes from a study of blood T cell repertoires in COVID-19. Across the whole study: From T cells, B-cell-depleted T cells, or PBMCs came the material, which was cDNA or gDNA.

Original handling: Using reference gene primer amplification, nucleated cell counts were estimated. Sequencing used immunoSEQ multiplex PCR; TCRdb keeps in-frame clones, though not all of them. V and J calls and clone size follow that table, whereas D and trimming were derived from the DNA. Of about 45,000 clones in the sample, 83% were seen once. This clone was recorded a few times. The specimen sequenced was peripheral blood. The TCR originated in a man older than 75 in a cohort sampled during active COVID-19.

The CDR3 sequence is CASSPTGQGAWQQYF. The CDR3 nucleotides read TGTGCCAGCAGCCCGACCGGACAGGGGGCTTGGCAGCAGTACTTC. V and J are TRBV28 and TRBJ2-7; 11 positions match TRBD1. The junction had 12 bases not matched to a gene; V was cut back by 6 bases and J by 8 bases. CDR3 length: 15 amino acids. Germline V lookup: CDR1 MDHEN, CDR2 SYDVKM.